The rows below give T cell receptor beta chains drawn from one sample of a study of cytomegalovirus exposure and HLA in healthy donors. Profiling relied on immunoSEQ multiplex PCR, and the TCRdb table lists in-frame clones only, not all of them. The sample contains roughly 150,000 clones, approximately 84% of which appear only once. The sample consisted of PBMCs. The receptors derive from a woman aged 35 to 49 in good health and CMV-seropositive. The CDR3 runs from the conserved cysteine through the conserved F or W. A D gene is named only where the DNA matches it firmly. Size tells how often a clone was seen (once, few, many) or the class of an expanded clone, and some rows leave it out.

TRBV6-1	TRBJ1-6	-	-	TGTGCCAGCAGTGAAAGAAGGACAGCTAATTCACCCCTCCACTTT	CASSERRTANSPLHF
TRBV15	TRBJ2-1	-	-	TGTGCCACCAGCCTACAGGGCATCAGATACAATGAGCAGTTCTTC	CATSLQGIRYNEQFF
TRBV6-1	TRBJ2-7	-	TRBD2	TGTGCCAGCAGTATATACCACGGGACTATCTACGAGCAGTACTTC	CASSIYHGTIYEQYF
TRBV6-1	TRBJ2-5	-	TRBD2	TGTGCCAGCAGTGAAGGGCCTGGCGGGGGGCTCCAAGAGACCCAGTACTTC	CASSEGPGGGLQETQYF
TRBV6-6	TRBJ2-1	-	-	TGTGCCACTCTCTATGGTAGGGGGGGTGAGCAGTTCTTC	CATLYGRGGEQFF
TRBV7-2	TRBJ2-7	-	-	TGTGCCAGCACCACAAAAACAGGTATCTCCTACGAGCAGTACTTC	CASTTKTGISYEQYF
TRBV5-8	TRBJ2-1	-	TRBD2	TGTGCCAGCAGCTTCTGGCGGGGGGCGGGGAATGAGCAGTTCTTC	CASSFWRGAGNEQFF
TRBV27	TRBJ2-7	-	TRBD2	TGTGCCAGCAGTTTTCCGGGGGGGGTCGAGCAGTACTTC	CASSFPGGVEQYF
TRBV28	TRBJ2-7	-	TRBD1	TGTGCCAGCAGCCGGGACAGGGGGCCCTACGAGCAGTACTTC	CASSRDRGPYEQYF
TRBV18	TRBJ1-2	-	-	TGTGCCAGCTCAGACCAACCAGGGGTTGTCAACTATGGCTACACCTTC	CASSDQPGVVNYGYTF
TRBV7-2	TRBJ2-3	-	TRBD2	TGTGCCAGCAGCTCGCGGGCGGGGGGGACCCCGCGTATGTCGCAGTATTTT	CASSSRAGGTPRMSQYF
TRBV28	TRBJ2-5	-	-	TGTGCCAGCGAGAACCGTGGGCTCCAAGAGACCCAGTACTTC	CASENRGLQETQYF
TRBV9	TRBJ2-1	-	TRBD2	TGTGCCAGCAGCGTAGAGGTTGGTAGCGGGGGGGAGCAGTTCTTC	CASSVEVGSGGEQFF
TRBV7-6	TRBJ1-1	-	-	TGTGCCAGCAGCTGGCTACAGGGAAAAAGAGCTGAAGCTTTCTTT	CASSWLQGKRAEAFF
TRBV7-9	TRBJ1-6	-	TRBD1	TGTGCCAGCAGCCCTAGCGTGGGGACAGGGCATTCACCCCTCCACTTT	CASSPSVGTGHSPLHF
TRBV29-1	TRBJ1-1	-	TRBD1	TGCAGCGTCGCAGGGGGCAATGAAGCTTTCTTT	CSVAGGNEAFF
TRBV19	TRBJ1-6	-	-	TGTGCCAGTAATCCCGGGACTGGCGGTTCACCCCTCCACTTT	CASNPGTGGSPLHF
TRBV7-9	TRBJ1-1	-	-	TGTGCCAGCAGCGATCAATTTACAGGGAACACTGAAGCTTTCTTT	CASSDQFTGNTEAFF
TRBV5-8	TRBJ2-1	-	-	TGTGCCAGCAGCCCCTTTCCGCTTCGGGTGAATGAGCAGTTCTTC	CASSPFPLRVNEQFF
TRBV2	TRBJ1-1	-	-	TGTGCCAGCAGTGAACCGACGGGTTACACTGAAGCTTTCTTT	CASSEPTGYTEAFF
TRBV7-9	TRBJ1-2	-	-	TGTGCCAGCAGCCCCCCCGGGATAACCTTAATGGGCTACACCTTC	CASSPPGITLMGYTF
TRBV2	TRBJ2-7	-	-	TGTGCCAGCAGTGAATCAGTTAAGCAGTACTTC	CASSESVKQYF
TRBV30	TRBJ1-1	-	-	TGTGCCTGGAGTGGTCCCGGGAGTCATAACACTGAAGCTTTCTTT	CAWSGPGSHNTEAFF
TRBV30	TRBJ2-5	-	-	TGTGCCTGGAATGTCGGAGAGACCCAGTACTTC	CAWNVGETQYF
TRBV2	TRBJ2-1	once	TRBD2	TGTGCCAGCAGTGGGGCGGGGGGATCAGGGAGTGAGCAGTTCTTC	CASSGAGGSGSEQFF
TRBV6-5	TRBJ2-5	-	-	TGTGCCAGCAGTCTAGTGTACCAAGAGACCCAGTACTTC	CASSLVYQETQYF
TRBV9	TRBJ2-1	-	-	TGTGCCAGCAGCCAGGGCCTAGAATTTCGCAATGAGCAGTTCTTC	CASSQGLEFRNEQFF
TRBV27	TRBJ1-6	once	-	TGTGCCAGCAGGTTTGGGCAGCCAAATTCACCCCTCCACTTT	CASRFGQPNSPLHF
TRBV6-4	TRBJ2-2	-	-	TGTGCCAGCAGCCCCACTAGGATCGGGGAGCTGTTTTTT	CASSPTRIGELFF
TRBV21-1	TRBJ2-3	-	-	TGTGCCAGCGTCCGGAGGGAGCATCGGACTAGATTGCGGACAGATACGCAGTATTTT	CASVRREHRTRLRTDTQYF
TRBV2	TRBJ1-2	few	-	TGTGCCAATACCGAAATAAGGGGATCCGAACCCGTCTATGGCTACACCTTC	CANTEIRGSEPVYGYTF
TRBV2	TRBJ2-5	-	-	TGTGCCAGCAAGTCTAGCCGACAAGAGACCCAGTACTTC	CASKSSRQETQYF
TRBV19	TRBJ1-2	once	-	TGTGCCAGTCATAGCGGGGTTTCGCTTGGCTACACCTTC	CASHSGVSLGYTF
TRBV29-1	TRBJ1-1	few	TRBD1	TGCAGCGTCGGACAGGGAGGAGTAGGGGCTTTCTTT	CSVGQGGVGAFF
TRBV6-1	TRBJ1-5	-	-	TGTGCCAGCGCGGCTTGGGGCAATCAGCCCCAGCATTTT	CASAAWGNQPQHF
TRBV6-1	TRBJ1-2	once	-	TGTGCCAGCAGTGACAGGGGATGGTATGGCTACACCTTC	CASSDRGWYGYTF
TRBV10-3	TRBJ2-7	-	-	TGTGCCATCGGCCTGTTGAGGCCCGGGACATTTTTCGACGAGCAGTACTTC	CAIGLLRPGTFFDEQYF
TRBV27	TRBJ2-5	-	-	TGTGCCAGCAGTTTTTCCAGACAAGAGACCCAGTACTTC	CASSFSRQETQYF
TRBV19	TRBJ1-2	-	-	TGTGCCAGTAGTTTAGGCACTCCGCTTAACTATGGCTACACCTTC	CASSLGTPLNYGYTF